This passage covers 5 T cell receptor beta chains from one sample sequenced in a study of beta chain features in type 1 diabetes. Isolated RNA was reverse transcribed in full, so expressed TCRB transcripts were sequenced. Sequencing used immunoSEQ multiplex PCR; TCRdb keeps in-frame clones, though not all of them. The sample yields some 290,000 clones, roughly 13% seen once. Study-level results: Moderate but significant shortening of TCRB CDR3s was recorded in all four CD4+ subsets from Type 1 diabetes patients.

These receptors lack a known antigen. Sequenced material: naive CD4+ T cells from blood. The receptor set was obtained from a man aged 25 to 40 with type 1 diabetes.

The V and J genes are TRBV5-1 and TRBJ1-5; no clear D. The CDR3 has 15 residues. V was clipped by 0 bases and J by 0 bases, with 7 bases between them. Germline V gene sequence: CDR1 SGHRS, CDR2 YFSETQ. CDR3 amino acids: CASSLDGSSNQPQHF. For the CDR3, the DNA is TGCGCCAGCAGCTTGGACGGGTCTAGCAATCAGCCCCAGCATTTT.

The chain uses TRBV5-5 and TRBJ2-3; TRBD2 agrees at 7 bases. This CDR3 spans 13 amino acids. J was trimmed by 8 bases and V by 9 bases; bases with no gene match: 12. Germline-derived CDR1 and CDR2 are SGHKS and YYEKEE (reference sequence). The CDR3 sequence is CATQAGGRGTQYF. DNA for the CDR3: TGTGCCACCCAGGCGGGCGGGAGAGGTACGCAGTATTTT.

V gene TRBV5-1 combines with J gene TRBJ2-1; D is ambiguous. Trimming cost V 2 bases and J 3 bases, with 9 bases left between them. This CDR3 is 14 amino acids long. Germline V CDR1 and CDR2: SGHRS, YFSETQ. Here the CDR3 DNA reads TGCGCCAGCAGCTTTGGGCAGGTCTACAATGAGCAGTTCTTC. This codes for CASSFGQVYNEQFF.

This clone has a handful of counts. The chain carries TRBV5-1 and TRBJ2-6, with 7 bases matching TRBD1. Germline lookup yields CDR1 SGHRS and CDR2 YFSETQ. V shed 3 bases, J shed 0 bases, and the junction held 3 bases outside the gene matches. This CDR3 comprises 16 residues. CDR3 sequence (DNA): TGCGCCAGCAGCTCGGGACAGAACTCTGGGGCCAACGTCCTGACTTTC. Amino acid sequence: CASSSGQNSGANVLTF.

The DNA for the CDR3 is TGTGCCAGCAGCCCCCGGAGCGGTGGCTACGAGCAGTACTTC. Translation: CASSPRSGGYEQYF. The chain links TRBV11-2 to TRBJ2-7; D perhaps matches TRBD2 (5 bases). Trimming took off 5 bases at V and 3 bases at J, with 14 bases between the two ends. The CDR3 is made up of 14 amino acids. Germline-derived CDR1 and CDR2 are SGHAT and FQNNGV. Full variable domain (outside the CDR3, taken from reference TRBV11-2 and TRBJ2-7): EAGVAQSPRYKIIEKRQSVAFWCNPISGHATLYWYQQILGQGPKLLIQFQNNGVVDDSQLPKDRFSAERLKGVDSTLKIQPAKLEDSAVYLCASSPRSGGYEQYFGPGTRLTVT.